One and the same sample provided the 21 T cell receptor beta chains below, sequenced in a study of T cells in women clearing cervical HPV infection. Libraries were prepared by immunoSEQ multiplex PCR; TCRdb keeps only in-frame clonotypes and omits some of them. Recorded for this sample: tens of thousands of clones. The sequencing input was blood buffy coat. The receptors stem from a woman aged 18 to 75 with a cervical HPV16 infection that either progressed to CIN3+ or cleared (not recorded which).

About this clone itself: The read terminates 3 residues before the CDR3 end, so the remaining end is supplied by the germline J gene. The chain uses TRBV5-6 and TRBJ2-4, with D unresolved. The germline CDR1 and CDR2 sequences are SGHDT and YYEEEE. The length of the CDR3 is 15 residues. Trimming pared 0 bases from V and 0 bases from J, leaving 7 bases between. CDR3 loop: CASSLDSLAKNIQYF. The covered CDR3 bases are TGTGCCAGCAGCTTGGATAGTCTAGCCAAAAACATT.

The sequenced CDR3 bases are TGTGCCAGCAGCTTAGGGTCAGGAAAAAACTATGGC. This gives the protein CASSLGSGKNYG. The CDR3 as a whole reads CASSLGSGKNYGYTF. The chain carries TRBV7-2 and TRBJ1-2; D gene unclear. The CDR3 end is not reached by the read, which stops 3 residues before it; the germline J gene fills it in. V lost 1 base and J lost 2, with 11 bases in between. The CDR3 has 15 amino acids. In germline, CDR1 is SGHTA, CDR2 FQGNSA.

Of note for this clone: The observed sequence ends 3 residues before the CDR3 terminus, with the missing tail filled in from the germline J gene. This chain links TRBV6-2 or TRBV6-3 with TRBJ1-5; 10 nucleotides line up with TRBD1. Trimming took 4 bases from V and 6 from J; bases not matched to a gene: 12. Germline-derived CDR1 and CDR2 are MNHEY and SVGEGT. CDR3 length: 17 residues. CDR3 sequence reads: CASSLRGTGAGGQPQHF. The sequenced CDR3 bases are TGTGCCAGCAGTTTAAGGGGGACAGGGGCTGGAGGTCAGCCC.

This clone ranks as medium-sized in terms of frequency. The read ends 3 residues shy of where the CDR3 ends; the end is completed using the germline J gene. The V gene is TRBV29-1, the J gene TRBJ2-5, with D hard to call. The V end lost 5 bases, the J end lost 0 bases, and 7 bases lay between the germline ends. The CDR3 spans 12 residues. Germline lookup yields CDR1 SQVTM and CDR2 ANQGSEA. CDR3 protein: CSVQANQETQYF. CDR3 DNA, as far as it was read: TGCAGCGTTCAGGCTAACCAAGAGACC.

Notes on this clone: Read coverage stops 3 residues before the CDR3 terminus; the germline J gene supplies the remainder. The V gene is TRBV18, the J gene TRBJ1-2; 7 bases align to TRBD1. CDR1 KGHSH and CDR2 LQKENI come from the germline V gene. The CDR3 spans 13 residues. The DNA read from the CDR3 is TGTGCCAGCTCAGGGGACAGCCTCTCCGAC. Protein product: CASSGDSLSD. The whole CDR3 protein reads CASSGDSLSDYTF.

To note about this clone: Coverage ceases 3 residues before the CDR3 finishes, and the germline J gene fills in the end. The V and J genes are TRBV5-1 and TRBJ2-5; the match to TRBD1 covers 9 bases. Looked up from germline, CDR1 is SGHRS and CDR2 is YFSETQ. This CDR3 has 14 residues. CDR3 amino acids: CASSPGQGIDTQYF. CDR3 DNA (partial): TGCGCCAGCAGCCCCGGACAGGGGATAGATACC.

This clone ranks as large in terms of frequency. The covered CDR3 bases are TGTGCCATCAGTGAGCCCATCGGGGGGAACACTGAA. It specifies CAISEPIGGNTE. The CDR3 in full is CAISEPIGGNTEAFF. The rearrangement links TRBV10-3 to TRBJ1-1; maybe TRBD1 (5 bases). The read ends 3 residues shy of where the CDR3 ends; the end is completed using the germline J gene. The V end was cut by 2 bases, the J end by 1 base, with 11 bases between. The CDR3 is 15 residues long. Germline V gives CDR1 ENHRY, CDR2 SYGVKD.

As concerns this clone: The read comes to an end 3 residues before the CDR3 does, leaving the germline J gene to fill in the end. J is TRBJ2-7 and V is TRBV7-9; 10 bases fit TRBD2. V shed 5 bases, J shed 0 bases, and the junction held 1 base outside the gene matches. Germline-derived CDR1 and CDR2 are SEHNR and FQNEAQ (reference sequence). This CDR3 has 14 amino acids. The CDR3 sequence is CASSRTSGSYEQYF. The part of the CDR3 DNA that was read is TGTGCCAGCAGCAGGACTAGCGGCTCCTACGAG.

Concerning this clone itself: The read finishes 3 residues shy of the CDR3 end, and the germline J gene is used to complete it. The gene calls are TRBV5-8 and TRBJ1-5; possible D gene TRBD1, 6 bases. The CDR3 totals 15 residues. In germline, CDR1 is SGHTS, CDR2 YDEGEE. V dropped 0 bases and J dropped 4 bases, with 11 bases sitting between them. Partial CDR3 DNA: TGTGCCAGCAGCTTGGAGACAGGAGGGAATCAGCCC. This sequence encodes CASSLETGGNQP. Given in full, the CDR3 is CASSLETGGNQPQHF.

Comments on this clone: The read comes to an end 3 residues before the CDR3 does, leaving the germline J gene to fill in the end. This chain connects TRBV7-6 to TRBJ2-3; 9 nucleotides align to TRBD2. The CDR3 extends over 16 amino acids. J lost 4 bases, V lost 1 base, and 6 bases had no gene match. Looked up from germline, CDR1 is SGHVS and CDR2 is FNYEAQ. The CDR3 is CASSLGSGGGADTQYF. The part of the CDR3 DNA that was read is TGTGCCAGCAGCTTAGGATCGGGCGGGGGGGCAGATACG.

Note on this clone: The read comes to an end 3 residues before the CDR3 does, leaving the germline J gene to fill in the end. This chain joins TRBV14 and TRBJ2-3; tentative D call: TRBD2 (7 bases). The V end lost 4 bases, the J end lost 1 base, and 15 bases lay between the germline ends. The CDR3 contains 16 residues. Germline assignment: CDR1 SGHDN and CDR2 FVKESK. The CDR3 region is CASSRGRGSRTDTQYF. The covered CDR3 bases are TGTGCCAGCAGCCGTGGGAGGGGGAGCCGCACAGATACG.

With respect to this clone: The CDR3 goes on 3 residues after the read ends, and that part is filled in from the germline J gene. The chain is built from TRBV29-1 and TRBJ2-3; 12 bases align to TRBD2. V dropped 7 bases and J dropped 5; count of bases not matched to a gene: 7. CDR1 and CDR2 (germline): SQVTM, ANQGSEA. The CDR3 extends over 14 amino acids. The DNA read from the CDR3 is TGCAGCGGGCGGGCTAGCGGGGGGGGAGATACG. This gives the protein CSGRASGGGDT. The full CDR3 protein is CSGRASGGGDTQYF.

Concerning this clone itself: From the germline J gene comes the end of the CDR3, since the read stops 3 residues before it. The V gene is TRBV6-2 or TRBV6-3, the J gene TRBJ2-2; a weak D match, TRBD1 (5 bases). The CDR3 is made up of 15 amino acids. The germline V and J ends were trimmed by 0 bases and 5 bases, with 10 bases remaining between them. CDR1 and CDR2 from the germline V gene are MNHEY and SVGEGT. The CDR3 DNA, read in part, is TGTGCCAGCAGTTACTCGGTCAGGGAAACCGGGGAG. Protein product: CASSYSVRETGE. In full, the CDR3 reads CASSYSVRETGELFF.

As regards this clone: The read stops 3 residues short of the end of the CDR3; the missing end is completed from the germline J gene. The gene calls are TRBV7-2 and TRBJ2-3; perhaps TRBD1 as D (7 bases). V was clipped by 5 bases and J by 6 bases, with 18 bases between them. The CDR3 has 15 residues. CDR1 is SGHTA and CDR2 is FQGNSA in the germline V gene. CDR3 region: CASSPEGAGRDTQYF. The sequenced CDR3 bases are TGTGCCAGCAGCCCGGAGGGGGCGGGTAGGGATACG.

Concerning this clone itself: The read terminates 3 residues ahead of where the CDR3 ends, so the germline J gene completes it. The rearrangement links TRBV7-9 to TRBJ2-7; a weak D match, TRBD1 (6 bases). Trimming removed 3 bases at V and 5 bases at J, with 14 bases between. The CDR3 is made up of 14 amino acids. Germline loops: CDR1 SEHNR, CDR2 FQNEAQ (reference sequence). The CDR3 protein is CASSFSQGTNEQYF. The DNA read from the CDR3 is TGTGCCAGCAGCTTTTCACAGGGAACCAACGAG. Drawing the rest from reference TRBV7-9 and TRBJ2-7, the complete variable domain is DTGVSQNPRHKITKRGQNVTFRCDPISEHNRLYWYRQTLGQGPEFLTYFQNEAQLEKSRLLSDRFSAERPKGSFSTLEIQRTEQGDSAMYLCASSFSQGTNEQYFGPGTRLTVT.

In regard to this clone: The read gets to within 3 residues of the CDR3 end, and the germline J gene fills in the rest. The chain joins TRBV19 to TRBJ1-3, with D possibly TRBD1 on 6 matching bases. Trimming shortened V by 1 base and J by 9 bases, and 25 bases separated the two germline ends. CDR3 length: 18 residues. Germline V gives CDR1 LNHDA, CDR2 SQIVND (reference sequence). Partial CDR3 DNA: TGTGCCAGTAGTATAGCCCCTTCGACAGGATCGCCCGCGGGCACC. Translation gives CASSIAPSTGSPAGT. In full, the CDR3 is CASSIAPSTGSPAGTIYF.

Remarks on this clone: The read ends 3 residues before the CDR3 terminus; that terminus is restored from the germline J gene. The J gene is TRBJ1-1, the V gene TRBV6-2 or TRBV6-3, with no clear D. The germline CDR1 and CDR2 sequences are MNHEY and SVGEGT. The V gene lost 6 bases and the J gene lost 7 bases, with 9 bases spanning the gap. The CDR3 runs to 11 residues. The covered CDR3 bases are TGTGCCAGCAGCCCAGGAATTGAA. This translates into CASSPGIE. The whole CDR3 sequence reads CASSPGIEAFF.

The sequenced part of the CDR3 DNA is TGCGCCAGCAGTTCAGCGACCGACTACGAG. It is translated as CASSSATDYE. From start to end, the CDR3 is CASSSATDYEQYF. The gene calls are TRBV5-1 and TRBJ2-7; no definite D call. The sequence runs out 3 residues before the end of the CDR3; the remainder is reconstructed from the germline J gene. There are 13 residues in the CDR3. Germline V gene sequence: CDR1 SGHRS, CDR2 YFSETQ. V was trimmed by 5 bases and J by 3 bases, leaving 12 bases between them.

The CDR3 protein is CSASGSYGYTF. The CDR3 DNA, read in part, is TGCAGTGCTAGCGGTTCCTATGGC. V and J are TRBV20-1 and TRBJ1-2; no firm D call. Read data end 3 residues before the CDR3 end; the end is taken from the germline J gene. The germline V and J ends were trimmed by 3 bases and 4 bases, with 6 bases remaining between them. Germline CDR1 DFQATT, CDR2 SNEGSKA (reference sequence). The CDR3 is 11 residues long.

In regard to this clone: The CDR3 end falls 3 residues outside the read, so it is completed with the germline J gene. The chain has TRBV4-1 and TRBJ2-2, with D possibly matching TRBD1 (6 bases). The germline V and J ends were trimmed by 0 bases and 1 base, with 9 bases remaining between them. The germline V gene has CDR1 MGHRA and CDR2 YSYEKL. This CDR3 spans 16 amino acids. The CDR3: CASSQEQGKNTGELFF. Partial CDR3 DNA: TGCGCCAGCAGCCAAGAGCAGGGGAAGAACACCGGGGAG.

With regard to this clone: Read data end 3 residues before the CDR3 end; the end is taken from the germline J gene. The V call is TRBV7-2, the J call TRBJ2-3; D is undetermined. The CDR3 has 15 amino acids. The germline V and J ends were trimmed by 4 bases and 0 bases, with 11 bases remaining between them. Germline values: CDR1 SGHTA, CDR2 FQGNSA. The CDR3: CASSSTGVSTDTQYF. Incomplete CDR3 DNA: TGTGCCAGCAGCTCGACGGGTGTTAGCACAGATACG.